This T cell receptor (beta chain) was sequenced in a study of blood T cell repertoires in COVID-19. Study at large: The United States, Italy and Spain were the sources of the acute and convalescent COVID-19 samples. In each case, the material was cDNA or gDNA derived from T cells, B-cell-depleted T cells, or PBMCs.

Germline V gene sequence: CDR1 SGHTA, CDR2 FQGNSA. V lost 4 bases to trimming and J lost 0 bases, with 11 bases between them. This CDR3 is 15 amino acids long. In the authors' methods: By means of reference gene primer amplification, nucleated cell counts were estimated. Method: immunoSEQ multiplex PCR; TCRdb's copy keeps in-frame clones and lacks some. V and J calls and clone size follow that table, whereas D and trimming were derived from the DNA. The sample contains some 270,000 clones, under 90% of which appear only once. Enrolled through a virtual design, the participants were between 18 and 89 years of age and came from about two dozen US areas.

The rearrangement joins TRBV7-2 to TRBJ2-3, with D hard to call. Sequencing used PBMCs or T cells enriched from blood (not recorded which). The sequence was obtained from a woman aged 60-75 years who had recovered from COVID-19. CDR3 bases: TGTGCCAGCAGCTACTCGCAACCAAGCACAGATACGCAGTATTTT. It is translated as CASSYSQPSTDTQYF.